Shown below are 10 T cell receptor beta chains from a single sample sequenced in a study of blood T cell repertoires in COVID-19. Using immunoSEQ multiplex PCR, the repertoire was profiled, and TCRdb retains in-frame clones only, with some absent. The data show fewer than 150,000 clones, about 75% seen once. Sequencing was carried out using peripheral blood. All receptors derive from a man at least 80 years old with acute or convalescent COVID-19.

The J gene is TRBJ1-3, the V gene TRBV21-1; the D segment call TRBD1 is taken from the table without a DNA check. TRBV21-1 is shown as a pseudogene. The CDR3 extends over 18 amino acids. The CDR3 DNA follows: TGTGCCAGCAGCAATGGAAAGGACAGGGGAGGTCCTGGAAACACCATATATTTT. Its translation: CASSNGKDRGGPGNTIYF.

The V and J genes are TRBV14 and TRBJ2-3, with D possibly being TRBD2 (7 bases). This CDR3 region has 16 residues. CDR1 and CDR2 (germline): SGHDN, FVKESK. V was clipped by 0 bases and J by 2 bases, with 12 bases between them. The CDR3: CASSQETGGYTDTQYF. CDR3 DNA sequence: TGTGCCAGCAGCCAAGAAACGGGGGGCTACACAGATACGCAGTATTTT. Combining the CDR3 with reference TRBV14 and TRBJ2-3 gives the whole variable domain EAGVTQFPSHSVIEKGQTVTLRCDPISGHDNLYWYRRVMGKEIKFLLHFVKESKQDESGMPNNRFLAERTGGTYSTLKVQPAELEDSGVYFCASSQETGGYTDTQYFGPGTRLTVL.

This clone was observed a few times. The chain combines TRBV7-2 with TRBJ1-2; TRBD1 matches at 7 bases. The length of the CDR3 is 14 residues. Germline V lookup: CDR1 SGHTA, CDR2 FQGNSA. The V segment lost 4 bases and the J segment 4 bases; nucleotides outside the gene matches: 6. CDR3 sequence: CASSSQTGIYGYTF. The CDR3 DNA follows: TGTGCCAGCAGCTCCCAGACAGGGATCTATGGCTACACCTTC.

The chain recombines TRBV5-1 with TRBJ1-1; maybe TRBD1 (6 bases). V lost 0 bases and J lost 3, with 18 bases in between. Germline V CDR1 and CDR2: SGHRS, YFSETQ. The CDR3 contains 17 residues. The CDR3 DNA follows: TGCGCCAGCAGCTTGGGTCAGGGGACGAATTTGGACACTGAAGCTTTCTTT. Its protein is CASSLGQGTNLDTEAFF.

J is TRBJ1-5 and V is TRBV6-2 or TRBV6-3; a possible D gene is TRBD1 (5 bases). The CDR3 sequence is 15 residues long. Per the germline V gene, CDR1 is MNHEY and CDR2 is SVGEGT. V was clipped by 4 bases and J by 4 bases, with 14 bases between them. The CDR3: CASSFTGPGNQPQHF. The CDR3 DNA reads as TGTGCCAGCAGTTTTACAGGTCCTGGAAATCAGCCCCAGCATTTT.

The gene calls are TRBV5-1 and TRBJ2-7; 8 positions agree with TRBD2. Germline V CDR1 and CDR2: SGHRS, YFSETQ. This CDR3 has 14 residues. J was trimmed by 4 bases and V by 4 bases; bases with no gene match: 7. The CDR3 protein is CASSPRTSGYEQYF. Here the CDR3 DNA reads TGCGCCAGCAGCCCCCGAACTAGCGGTTACGAGCAGTACTTC. The entire variable domain, with the rest obtained from reference TRBV5-1 and TRBJ2-7, is as follows: KAGVTQTPRYLIKTRGQQVTLSCSPISGHRSVSWYQQTPGQGLQFLFEYFSETQRNKGNFPGRFSGRQFSNSRSEMNVSTLELGDSALYLCASSPRTSGYEQYFGPGTRLTVT.

The CDR3 loop is CASTSPGLGGEQFF. In DNA form, the CDR3 reads TGTGCCAGCACCTCACCGGGACTAGGGGGTGAGCAGTTCTTC. The chain joins TRBV2 to TRBJ2-1; 8 nucleotides agree with TRBD2. Germline loops: CDR1 SNHLY, CDR2 FYNNEI. This CDR3 region has 14 residues. V was pared by 7 bases and J by 9 bases, with 11 bases of the junction left unmatched.

V and J are TRBV12-3 or TRBV12-4 and TRBJ2-7, with 8 bases lining up with TRBD2. The CDR3 is 12 residues long. V lost 6 bases, J lost 6 bases, and 4 bases stayed unmatched. The CDR3 bases are TGTGCCAGCAGCCCGGGACTAGGCGAGCAGTACTTC. It yields the protein CASSPGLGEQYF.

The chain carries TRBV19 and TRBJ2-1; 11 nucleotides align to TRBD2. Per the germline V gene, CDR1 is LNHDA and CDR2 is SQIVND (reference sequence). The CDR3 consists of 16 residues. V trimming: 6 bases; J trimming: 4 bases; junction bases outside the gene matches: 8. The CDR3 loop reads CASRPSVAGGYNEQFF. The CDR3 region has the DNA TGTGCCAGTAGGCCCTCGGTAGCGGGGGGGTACAATGAGCAGTTCTTC.

The chain joins TRBV2 to TRBJ2-5; D perhaps matches TRBD1 (6 bases). Looked up from germline, CDR1 is SNHLY and CDR2 is FYNNEI. The CDR3 runs 13 residues. Trimming took 6 bases from V and 4 from J, leaving 12 bases between them. CDR3 loop: CASRTDSRETQYF. Here the CDR3 DNA reads TGTGCCAGCAGGACGGACAGCCGAGAGACCCAGTACTTC. Using reference TRBV2 and TRBJ2-5 for the parts outside the CDR3, the full variable domain is EPEVTQTPSHQVTQMGQEVILRCVPISNHLYFYWYRQILGQKVEFLVSFYNNEISEKSEIFDDQFSVERPDGSNFTLKIRSTKLEDSAMYFCASRTDSRETQYFGPGTRLLVL.